These 5 T cell receptor beta chains came from one sample sequenced in a study of control samples from healthy donors and cancer patients. Produced via immunoSEQ multiplex PCR; TCRdb's table is partial and in-frame only. This sample has roughly 52,000 clones, with around 95% found just once. Sequences were obtained from blood. The receptors shown here come from a woman in her thirties in good health.

The V gene is TRBV6-4, the J gene TRBJ2-5; 9 bases match TRBD1. CDR1 and CDR2 (germline): MRHNA, SNTAGT. The junction had 14 bases not matched to a gene; V was cut back by 7 bases and J by 5 bases. The CDR3 length is 16 residues. CDR3 sequence (DNA): TGTGCCAGCAACATACCGGGACAGGGTCCGTGGGAGACCCAGTACTTC. This codes for CASNIPGQGPWETQYF.

The chain employs TRBV6-4 and TRBJ1-3; D may be TRBD1 (6 bases). The CDR3 runs to 12 residues. Looked up from germline, CDR1 is MRHNA and CDR2 is SNTAGT. Trimming took 6 bases from V and 4 from J, leaving 7 bases between them. The CDR3 spells CASSGQGNTIYF. The CDR3 DNA reads as TGTGCCAGCAGCGGACAGGGAAACACCATATATTTT.

The chain has TRBV29-1 and TRBJ1-3; no firm D call. The length of the CDR3 is 11 residues. CDR1 and CDR2 (germline): SQVTM, ANQGSEA. Between the trimmed V and J ends, which lost 6 bases and 0 bases, there was a span of 3 bases. The CDR3: CSVYSGNTIYF. The CDR3 DNA follows: TGCAGCGTGTACTCTGGAAACACCATATATTTT.

The chain has TRBV3-1 (or the pseudogene TRBV3-2) and TRBJ2-6, with 7 bases aligning to TRBD1. Germline loops: CDR1 LGHDT, CDR2 YNNKEL (reference sequence). V shed 3 bases, J shed 0 bases, and the junction held 5 bases outside the gene matches. The length of the CDR3 is 17 residues. CDR3 sequence (DNA): TGTGCCAGCAGCCATACAGGGGCGGGCTCTGGGGCCAACGTCCTGACTTTC. Its translation is CASSHTGAGSGANVLTF.

The V and J genes are TRBV24-1 and TRBJ2-3; TRBD1 matches at 9 bases. Germline V CDR1 and CDR2: KGHDR, SFDVKD. V trimming: 9 bases; J trimming: 3 bases; junction bases outside the gene matches: 6. The CDR3 runs to 14 residues. The CDR3 region has the DNA TGTGCCACCGCCTGGACAGGGGCGACAGATACGCAGTATTTT. Translating it yields CATAWTGATDTQYF.